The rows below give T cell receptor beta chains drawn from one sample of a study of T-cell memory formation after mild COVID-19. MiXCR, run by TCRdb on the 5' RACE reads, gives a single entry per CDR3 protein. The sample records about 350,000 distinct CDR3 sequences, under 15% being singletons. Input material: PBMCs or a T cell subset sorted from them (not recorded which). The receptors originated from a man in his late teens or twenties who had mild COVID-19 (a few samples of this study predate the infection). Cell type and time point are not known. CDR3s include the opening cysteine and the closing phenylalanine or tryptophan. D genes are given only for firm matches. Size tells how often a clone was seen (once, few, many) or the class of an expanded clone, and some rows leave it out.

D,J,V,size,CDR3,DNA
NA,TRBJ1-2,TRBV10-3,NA,CAISVSKVGPGGKNGYTF,TGTGCCATCAGTGTGTCGAAGGTCGGCCCGGGGGGAAAAAATGGCTACACCTTC
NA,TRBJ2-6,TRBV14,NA,CASSQRLGPAPSGANVLTF,TGTGCCAGCAGCCAAAGACTGGGCCCAGCCCCCTCTGGGGCCAACGTCCTGACTTTC
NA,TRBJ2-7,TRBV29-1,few,CSRGPTAF,TGCAGCCGAGGTCCCACTGCCTTC
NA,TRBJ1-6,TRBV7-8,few,CASSRSSPRSPLHF,TGTGCCAGCAGCAGATCGAGTCCCCGGTCACCCCTCCACTTT
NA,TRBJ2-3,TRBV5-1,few,CASKYFSTGTDTQYF,TGCGCCAGCAAGTACTTCTCGACAGGCACAGATACGCAGTATTTT
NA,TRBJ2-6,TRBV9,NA,CASSAPGYGANVLTF,TGTGCCAGCAGCGCCCCAGGGTATGGGGCCAACGTCCTGACTTTC
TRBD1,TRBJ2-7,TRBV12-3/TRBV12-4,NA,CASAGGTGGRYVQYF,TGTGCCAGCGCTGGAGGGACAGGGGGACGTTACGTGCAGTACTTC
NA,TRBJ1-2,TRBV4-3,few,CASSQDELMAGPGYTF,TGCGCCAGCAGCCAAGATGAATTGATGGCAGGGCCTGGCTACACCTTC
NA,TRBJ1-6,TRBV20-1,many,CSARDQVLRLRDSPLHF,TGCAGTGCTAGAGATCAGGTACTGCGACTACGCGATTCACCCCTCCACTTT
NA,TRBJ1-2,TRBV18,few,CASSPPWGFSGYTF,TGTGCCAGCTCACCACCTTGGGGCTTCTCTGGCTACACCTTC
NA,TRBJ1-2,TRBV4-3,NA,CASSQDMGRGDGYTF,TGCGCCAGCAGCCAAGATATGGGCAGGGGAGATGGCTACACCTTC
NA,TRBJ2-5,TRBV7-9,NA,CASSLQGNSKETQYF,TGTGCCAGCAGCTTACAGGGGAATAGCAAAGAGACCCAGTACTTC
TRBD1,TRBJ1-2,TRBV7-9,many,CASSLGQGTNYGYTF,TGTGCCAGCAGCTTAGGACAGGGGACTAACTATGGCTACACCTTC
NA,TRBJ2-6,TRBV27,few,CASSPTSSGANVLTF,TGTGCCAGCAGTCCTACCAGCTCTGGGGCCAACGTCCTGACTTTC
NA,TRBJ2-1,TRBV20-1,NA,CSAHRSGEQFF,TGCAGTGCTCATAGAAGCGGGGAGCAGTTCTTC
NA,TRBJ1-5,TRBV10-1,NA,CASRKGPHNQPQHF,TGCGCCAGCAGAAAGGGACCGCACAATCAGCCCCAGCATTTT
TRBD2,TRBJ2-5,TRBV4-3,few,CASSQDGLAGTETQYF,TGCGCCAGCAGCCAAGATGGTCTAGCGGGGACGGAGACCCAGTACTTC
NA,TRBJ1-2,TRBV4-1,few,CASSQYGGGQGYTF,TGCGCCAGCAGTCAATATGGAGGGGGGCAAGGCTACACCTTC
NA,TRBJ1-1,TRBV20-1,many,CSATHQAEAFF,TGCAGTGCCACCCATCAGGCTGAAGCTTTCTTT
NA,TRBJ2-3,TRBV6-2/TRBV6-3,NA,CASSYPRRESTQYF,TGTGCCAGCAGTTACCCCCGAAGAGAGAGTACGCAGTATTTT
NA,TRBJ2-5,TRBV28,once,CASRTSRGRWETQYF,TGTGCCAGCAGGACTTCGAGGGGCCGGTGGGAGACCCAGTACTTC
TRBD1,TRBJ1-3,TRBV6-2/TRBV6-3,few,CASSPGTAFPLDTIYF,TGTGCCAGCAGCCCCGGGACAGCCTTTCCCCTGGACACCATATATTTT
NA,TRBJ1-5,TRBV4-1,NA,CASSQTGGQPQHF,TGCGCCAGCAGCCAAACCGGGGGTCAGCCCCAGCATTTT
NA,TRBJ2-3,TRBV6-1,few,CASSGSGFSTDTQYF,TGTGCCAGCAGTGGCTCAGGGTTCTCCACAGATACGCAGTATTTT
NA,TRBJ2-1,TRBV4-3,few,CASSQEGDNEQFF,TGCGCCAGCAGCCAAGAGGGAGACAATGAGCAGTTCTTC
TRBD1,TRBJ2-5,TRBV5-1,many,CASSPDRGRETQYF,TGCGCCAGCAGCCCTGACAGGGGGCGAGAGACCCAGTACTTC
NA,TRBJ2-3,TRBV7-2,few,CASSHPSTDTQYF,TGTGCCAGCAGCCATCCTAGCACAGATACGCAGTATTTT
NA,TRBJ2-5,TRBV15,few,CATSRRHGETQYF,TGTGCCACCAGCAGACGGCATGGCGAGACCCAGTACTTC
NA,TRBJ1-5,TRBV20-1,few,CSARDSGGGNQPQHF,TGCAGTGCTAGAGATTCCGGGGGCGGCAATCAGCCCCAGCATTTT
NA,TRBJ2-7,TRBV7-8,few,CASSRLTGPGYEQYF,TGTGCCAGCAGCAGACTGACAGGACCCGGCTACGAGCAGTACTTC
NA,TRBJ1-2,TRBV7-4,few,CASSSLMREGGYGYTF,TGTGCCAGCAGCTCGCTGATGAGGGAAGGAGGGTATGGCTACACCTTC
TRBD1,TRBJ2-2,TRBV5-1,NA,CASSSDTGETGELFF,TGCGCCAGCAGCTCAGATACAGGGGAGACCGGGGAGCTGTTTTTT
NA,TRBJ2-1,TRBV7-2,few,CASSPVGGMYNEQFF,TGTGCCAGCAGCCCCGTTGGGGGGATGTACAATGAGCAGTTCTTC
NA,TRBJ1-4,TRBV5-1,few,CASSLEGGVTNEKLFF,TGCGCCAGCAGCTTGGAAGGCGGGGTGACTAATGAAAAACTGTTTTTT
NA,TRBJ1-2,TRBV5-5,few,CASSLDRTNYGYTF,TGTGCCAGCAGCTTGGACAGAACAAACTATGGCTACACCTTC
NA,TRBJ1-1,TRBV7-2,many,CASSRDNTEAFF,TGTGCCAGCAGCAGAGATAACACTGAAGCTTTCTTT
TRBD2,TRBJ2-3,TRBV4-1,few,CASSQLSGGSGTDTQYF,TGCGCCAGCAGCCAATTAAGCGGGGGGTCGGGCACAGATACGCAGTATTTT
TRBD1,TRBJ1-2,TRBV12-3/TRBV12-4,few,CASSDTGGGYGYTF,TGTGCCAGCAGTGATACAGGGGGCGGCTATGGCTACACCTTC
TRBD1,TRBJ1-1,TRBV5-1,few,CASSVLGQVGGNTEAFF,TGCGCCAGCAGCGTATTGGGACAGGTAGGAGGGAACACTGAAGCTTTCTTT
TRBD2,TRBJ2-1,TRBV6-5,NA,CASSYLSGSYNEQFF,TGTGCCAGCAGTTATCTTAGCGGGAGCTACAATGAGCAGTTCTTC
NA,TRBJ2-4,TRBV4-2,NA,CASSQGQGGPNIQYF,TGTGCCAGCAGCCAAGGGCAGGGGGGGCCAAACATTCAGTACTTC
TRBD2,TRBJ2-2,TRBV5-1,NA,CASSFSGWVLLAGVLGELFF,TGCGCCAGCAGCTTCAGTGGGTGGGTTCTACTAGCGGGGGTCCTCGGGGAGCTGTTTTTT
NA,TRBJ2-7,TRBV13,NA,CASSRSPGLIDNEQYF,TGTGCCAGCAGCAGATCCCCGGGACTTATAGACAACGAGCAGTACTTC
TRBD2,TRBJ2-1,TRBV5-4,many,CASSGTAGGYNEQFF,TGTGCCAGCAGCGGAACGGCGGGGGGTTACAATGAGCAGTTCTTC
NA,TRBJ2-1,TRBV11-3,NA,CASSKGEFPLFDEQFF,TGTGCCAGCAGTAAGGGGGAGTTTCCACTATTCGATGAGCAGTTCTTC
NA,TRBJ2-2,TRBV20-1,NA,CSARDIRQARELFF,TGCAGTGCTAGAGATATCCGGCAGGCCAGGGAGCTGTTTTTT